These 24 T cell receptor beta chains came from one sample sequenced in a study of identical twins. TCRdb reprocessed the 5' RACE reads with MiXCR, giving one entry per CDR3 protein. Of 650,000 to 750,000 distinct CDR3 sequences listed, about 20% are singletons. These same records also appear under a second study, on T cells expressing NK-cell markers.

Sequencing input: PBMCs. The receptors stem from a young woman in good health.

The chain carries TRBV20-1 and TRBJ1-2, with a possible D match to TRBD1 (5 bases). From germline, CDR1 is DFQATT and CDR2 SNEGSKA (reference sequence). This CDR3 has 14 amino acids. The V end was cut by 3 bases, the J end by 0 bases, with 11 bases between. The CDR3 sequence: CSASDGGSNYGYTF. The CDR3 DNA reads TGCAGTGCTAGTGACGGGGGGTCTAACTATGGCTACACCTTC.

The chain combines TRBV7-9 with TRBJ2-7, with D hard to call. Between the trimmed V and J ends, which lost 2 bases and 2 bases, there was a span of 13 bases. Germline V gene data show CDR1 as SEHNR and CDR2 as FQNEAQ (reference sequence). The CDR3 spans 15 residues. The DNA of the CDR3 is TGTGCCAGCAGCTTAACTACGGGCCCTACCTACGAGCAGTACTTC. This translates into CASSLTTGPTYEQYF.

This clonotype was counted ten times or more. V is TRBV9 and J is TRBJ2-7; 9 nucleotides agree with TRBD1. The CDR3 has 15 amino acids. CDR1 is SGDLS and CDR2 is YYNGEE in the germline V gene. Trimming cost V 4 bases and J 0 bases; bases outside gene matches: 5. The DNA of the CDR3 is TGTGCCAGCAGCTTAGGGACAGGGCCCTCCTACGAGCAGTACTTC. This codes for CASSLGTGPSYEQYF. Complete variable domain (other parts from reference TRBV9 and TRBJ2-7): DSGVTQTPKHLITATGQRVTLRCSPRSGDLSVYWYQQSLDQGLQFLIQYYNGEERAKGNILERFSAQQFPDLHSELNLSSLELGDSALYFCASSLGTGPSYEQYFGPGTRLTVT.

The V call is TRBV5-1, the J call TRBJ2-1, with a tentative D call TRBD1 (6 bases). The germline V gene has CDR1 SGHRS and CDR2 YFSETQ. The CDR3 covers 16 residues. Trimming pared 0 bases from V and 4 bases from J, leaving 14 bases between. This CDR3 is CASSLGYGTLYNEQFF. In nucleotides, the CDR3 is TGCGCCAGCAGCTTGGGTTACGGGACACTTTACAATGAGCAGTTCTTC.

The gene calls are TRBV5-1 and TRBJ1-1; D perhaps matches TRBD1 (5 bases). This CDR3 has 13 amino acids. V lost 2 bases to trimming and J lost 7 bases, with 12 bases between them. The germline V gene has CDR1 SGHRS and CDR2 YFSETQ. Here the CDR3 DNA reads TGCGCCAGCAGCTTTCGGGGGGAGTTTGAAGCTTTCTTT. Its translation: CASSFRGEFEAFF.

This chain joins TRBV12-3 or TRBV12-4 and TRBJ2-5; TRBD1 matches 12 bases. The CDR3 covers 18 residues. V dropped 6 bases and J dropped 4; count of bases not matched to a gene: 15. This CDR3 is CASSFPGARDRGLETQYF. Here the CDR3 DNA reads TGTGCCAGCAGCTTCCCCGGAGCACGGGACAGGGGGCTAGAGACCCAGTACTTC.

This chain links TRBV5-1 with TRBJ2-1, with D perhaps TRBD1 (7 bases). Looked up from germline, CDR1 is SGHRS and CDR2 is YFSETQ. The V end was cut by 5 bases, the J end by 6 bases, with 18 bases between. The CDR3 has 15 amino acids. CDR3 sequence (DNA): TGCGCCAGCAGGACTAGGGGGCAAGTGGTCAATGAGCAGTTCTTC. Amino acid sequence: CASRTRGQVVNEQFF.

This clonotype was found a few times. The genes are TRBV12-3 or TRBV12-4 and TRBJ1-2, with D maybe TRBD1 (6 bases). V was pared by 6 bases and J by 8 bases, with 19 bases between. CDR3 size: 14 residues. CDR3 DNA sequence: TGTGCCAGCAGCTCGGGACACCGCCTTCAAGGCTACACCTTC. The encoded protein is CASSSGHRLQGYTF.

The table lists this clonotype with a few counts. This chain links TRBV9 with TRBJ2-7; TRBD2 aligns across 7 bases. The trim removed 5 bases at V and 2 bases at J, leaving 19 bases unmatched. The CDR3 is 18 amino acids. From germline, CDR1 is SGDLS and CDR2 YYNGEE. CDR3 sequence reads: CASSTGASGPQAAYEQYF. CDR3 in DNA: TGTGCCAGCAGTACCGGGGCTAGCGGCCCTCAGGCCGCCTACGAGCAGTACTTC.

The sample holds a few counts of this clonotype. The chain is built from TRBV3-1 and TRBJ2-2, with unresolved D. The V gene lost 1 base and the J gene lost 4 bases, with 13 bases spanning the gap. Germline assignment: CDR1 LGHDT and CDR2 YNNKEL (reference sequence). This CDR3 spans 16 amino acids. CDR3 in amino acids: CASSQVARSVTGELFF. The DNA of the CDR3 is TGTGCCAGCAGCCAAGTGGCCAGGTCGGTCACCGGGGAGCTGTTTTTT.

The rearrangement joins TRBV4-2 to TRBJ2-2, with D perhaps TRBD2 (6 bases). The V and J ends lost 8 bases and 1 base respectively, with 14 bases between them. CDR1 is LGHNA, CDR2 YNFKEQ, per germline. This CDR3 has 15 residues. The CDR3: CASPRAGRNTGELFF. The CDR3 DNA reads TGTGCCAGCCCGCGGGCGGGAAGGAACACCGGGGAGCTGTTTTTT.

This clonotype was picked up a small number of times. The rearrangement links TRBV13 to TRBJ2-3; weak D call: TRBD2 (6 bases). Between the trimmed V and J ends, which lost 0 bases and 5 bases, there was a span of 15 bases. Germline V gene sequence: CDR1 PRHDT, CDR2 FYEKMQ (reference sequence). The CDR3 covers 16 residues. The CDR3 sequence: CASSLGGGTGKDTQYF. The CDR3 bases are TGTGCCAGCAGCTTAGGCGGGGGTACCGGCAAAGATACGCAGTATTTT.

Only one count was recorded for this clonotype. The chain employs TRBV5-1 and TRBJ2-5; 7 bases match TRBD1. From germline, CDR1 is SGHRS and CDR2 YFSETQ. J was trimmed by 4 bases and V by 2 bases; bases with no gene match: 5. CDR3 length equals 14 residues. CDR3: CASSFGDRSETQYF. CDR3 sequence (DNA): TGCGCCAGCAGCTTTGGGGACAGATCAGAGACCCAGTACTTC. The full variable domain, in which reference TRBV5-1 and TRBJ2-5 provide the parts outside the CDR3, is KAGVTQTPRYLIKTRGQQVTLSCSPISGHRSVSWYQQTPGQGLQFLFEYFSETQRNKGNFPGRFSGRQFSNSRSEMNVSTLELGDSALYLCASSFGDRSETQYFGPGTRLLVL.

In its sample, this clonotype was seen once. CDR3 bases: TGTGCCAGCAGTTTATTCGCGGGCGGAGAGACCCAGTACTTC. As protein: CASSLFAGGETQYF. This rearrangement joins TRBV12-3 or TRBV12-4 to TRBJ2-5, with a possible D match to TRBD2 (5 bases). The CDR3 has 14 amino acids. Trimming took off 2 bases at V and 4 bases at J, with 11 bases between the two ends.

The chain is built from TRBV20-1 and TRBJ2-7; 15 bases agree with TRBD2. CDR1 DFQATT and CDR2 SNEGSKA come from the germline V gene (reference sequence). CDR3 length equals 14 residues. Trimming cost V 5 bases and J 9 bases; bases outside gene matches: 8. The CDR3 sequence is CSAPVGLAGGRQYF. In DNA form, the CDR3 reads TGCAGTGCTCCAGTCGGACTAGCGGGGGGGCGGCAGTACTTC.

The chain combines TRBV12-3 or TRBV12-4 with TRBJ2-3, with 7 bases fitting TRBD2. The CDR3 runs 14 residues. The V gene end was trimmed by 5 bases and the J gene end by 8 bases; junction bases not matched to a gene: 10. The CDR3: CASSPQAGPFTQYF. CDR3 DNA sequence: TGTGCCAGCAGTCCTCAAGCGGGGCCTTTTACGCAGTATTTT.

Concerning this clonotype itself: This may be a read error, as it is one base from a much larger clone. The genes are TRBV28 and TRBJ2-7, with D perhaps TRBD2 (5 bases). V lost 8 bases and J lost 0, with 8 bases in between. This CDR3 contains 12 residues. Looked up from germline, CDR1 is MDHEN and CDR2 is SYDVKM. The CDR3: CASGLGSYEQYF. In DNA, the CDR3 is TGTGCCAGCGGACTTGGCTCCTACGAGCAGTACTTC.

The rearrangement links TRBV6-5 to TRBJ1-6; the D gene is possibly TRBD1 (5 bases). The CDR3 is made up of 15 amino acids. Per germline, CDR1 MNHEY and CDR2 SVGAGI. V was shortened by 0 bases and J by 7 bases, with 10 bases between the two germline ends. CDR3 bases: TGTGCCAGCAGTTACTCGGGGGGAAGGAATTCACCCCTCCACTTT. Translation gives CASSYSGGRNSPLHF.

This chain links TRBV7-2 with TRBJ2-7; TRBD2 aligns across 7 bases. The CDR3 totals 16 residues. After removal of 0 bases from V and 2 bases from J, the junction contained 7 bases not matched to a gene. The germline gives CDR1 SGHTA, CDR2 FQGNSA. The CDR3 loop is CASSLAASGTAYEQYF. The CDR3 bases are TGTGCCAGCAGCTTAGCGGCCAGCGGGACGGCCTACGAGCAGTACTTC.

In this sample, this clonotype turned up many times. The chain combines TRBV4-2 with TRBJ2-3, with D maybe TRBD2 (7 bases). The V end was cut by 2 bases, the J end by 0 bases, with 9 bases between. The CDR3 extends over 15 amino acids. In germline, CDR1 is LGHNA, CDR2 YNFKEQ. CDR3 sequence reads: CASSQTGGSTDTQYF. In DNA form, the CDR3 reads TGTGCCAGCAGCCAAACGGGGGGCAGCACAGATACGCAGTATTTT.

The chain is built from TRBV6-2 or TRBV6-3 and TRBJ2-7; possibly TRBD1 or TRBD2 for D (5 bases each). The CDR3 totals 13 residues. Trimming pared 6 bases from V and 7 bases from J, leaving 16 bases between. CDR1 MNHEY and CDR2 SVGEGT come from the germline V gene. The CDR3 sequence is CASSGANDDEQYF. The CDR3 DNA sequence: TGTGCCAGCAGCGGGGCCAACGATGATGAGCAGTACTTC.

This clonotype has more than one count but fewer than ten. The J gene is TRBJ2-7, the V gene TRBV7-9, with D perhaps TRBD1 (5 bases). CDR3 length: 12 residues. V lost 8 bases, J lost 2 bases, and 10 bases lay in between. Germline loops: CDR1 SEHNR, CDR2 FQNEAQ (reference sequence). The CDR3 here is CASGKGPYEQYF. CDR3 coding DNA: TGTGCCAGCGGTAAGGGGCCCTACGAGCAGTACTTC.

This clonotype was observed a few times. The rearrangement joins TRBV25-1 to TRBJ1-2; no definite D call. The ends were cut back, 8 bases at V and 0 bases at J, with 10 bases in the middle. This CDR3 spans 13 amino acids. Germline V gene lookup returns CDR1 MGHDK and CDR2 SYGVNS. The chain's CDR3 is CASQDGTNYGYTF. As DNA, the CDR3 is TGTGCCAGCCAAGACGGTACTAACTATGGCTACACCTTC.

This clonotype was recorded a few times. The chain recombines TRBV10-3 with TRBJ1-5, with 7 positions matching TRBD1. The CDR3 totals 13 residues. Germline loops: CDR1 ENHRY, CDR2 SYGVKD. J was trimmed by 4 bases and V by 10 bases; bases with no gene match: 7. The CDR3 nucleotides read TGTGCCACCCGGGACAGCTATAATCAGCCCCAGCATTTT. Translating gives CATRDSYNQPQHF.